A selection of T cell receptor beta chains follows, all from one sample in a study of cytomegalovirus exposure and HLA in healthy donors. Assay: immunoSEQ multiplex PCR; the TCRdb copy retains only in-frame clones and omits some. The sample lists 330,000 or so clones, 70% to 90% occurring once. The specimen sequenced was PBMCs. The receptors derive from a woman aged 18-35 years in good health and CMV-seronegative. The CDR3 runs from the conserved cysteine through the conserved F or W. Each record gives: D gene, clone size, V gene, J gene, CDR3 protein, CDR3 DNA. The D gene is left open where the match is weak. Not all rows give a size; the values are once, few, many and, for expanded clones, a class.

NA	NA	TRBV11-1	TRBJ2-1	CAPGQQFF	TGTGCCCCCGGTCAGCAGTTCTTC
TRBD2	NA	TRBV7-8	TRBJ2-7	CASSLAGRASGTYEQYF	TGTGCCAGCAGCTTAGCCGGTCGGGCTAGCGGAACCTACGAGCAGTACTTC
NA	NA	TRBV20-1	TRBJ1-1	CSASGTVGAFF	TGCAGTGCCTCCGGGACTGTCGGCGCTTTCTTT
TRBD2	NA	TRBV18	TRBJ2-3	CASSPVAGPSHPDTQYF	TGTGCCAGCTCACCGGTAGCGGGTCCCTCACACCCAGATACGCAGTATTTT
NA	NA	TRBV7-2	TRBJ1-1	CASSSPLLGVISEAFF	TGTGCCAGCAGCTCGCCCCTCTTAGGGGTAATCTCTGAAGCTTTCTTT
NA	NA	TRBV10-3	TRBJ2-5	CASTGGQLETQYF	TGTGCGTCGACAGGCGGCCAATTGGAGACCCAGTACTTC
NA	NA	TRBV18	TRBJ1-5	CASSPTGGSPSNQPQHF	TGTGCCAGCTCACCAACGGGGGGAAGCCCGAGCAATCAGCCCCAGCATTTT
NA	once	TRBV27	TRBJ1-5	CASSLVGGEQPQHF	TGTGCCAGCAGCCTCGTGGGGGGGGAGCAGCCCCAGCATTTT
TRBD1	NA	TRBV4-1	TRBJ1-5	CASSQRTGQYSNQPQHF	TGCGCCAGCAGCCAACGGACAGGGCAATATAGCAATCAGCCCCAGCATTTT
NA	NA	TRBV28	TRBJ1-4	CASSFDMALAEKLFF	TGTGCCAGCAGTTTTGACATGGCCCTCGCTGAAAAACTGTTTTTT
TRBD2	NA	TRBV4-2	TRBJ2-7	CASSQGGTSVEQYF	TGTGCCAGCAGCCAAGGTGGCACTAGCGTCGAGCAGTACTTC
TRBD1	NA	TRBV19	TRBJ2-3	CASRTGAVTDTQYF	TGTGCCTCCCGGACAGGGGCTGTCACAGATACGCAGTATTTT
TRBD2	few	TRBV5-4	TRBJ2-1	CASSREGYNEQFF	TGTGCCAGCAGCCGGGAGGGTTACAATGAGCAGTTCTTC
NA	NA	TRBV27	TRBJ2-7	CASRPLGGSYEQYF	TGTGCCAGCAGACCACTCGGGGGTTCGTACGAGCAGTACTTC
TRBD1	NA	TRBV18	TRBJ2-7	CASSLGTGRTYEQYF	TGTGCCAGCTCCCTCGGGACAGGACGGACCTACGAGCAGTACTTC
TRBD1	few	TRBV7-8	TRBJ1-4	CASSLDQGAATNEKLFF	TGTGCCAGCAGCTTAGATCAGGGGGCAGCAACTAATGAAAAACTGTTTTTT
TRBD2	NA	TRBV5-4	TRBJ2-1	CASSRAGGIYNEQFF	TGTGCCAGCAGCCGCGCGGGGGGAATCTACAATGAGCAGTTCTTC
TRBD2	NA	TRBV5-1	TRBJ2-5	CASGRGAQETQYF	TGCGCCAGCGGGCGGGGGGCCCAAGAGACCCAGTACTTC
TRBD2	NA	TRBV9	TRBJ2-5	CASSVGASGGEETQYF	TGTGCCAGCAGCGTAGGGGCGAGCGGGGGGGAAGAGACCCAGTACTTC
TRBD1	NA	TRBV6-5	TRBJ1-1	CASSSRGQGSRLTAFF	TGTGCCAGCAGTTCTCGGGGACAGGGGAGTCGTCTGACCGCTTTCTTT
NA	NA	TRBV5-4	TRBJ1-4	CASSLLEGGEKLFF	TGTGCCAGCAGCTTACTGGAGGGTGGGGAAAAACTGTTTTTT
NA	few	TRBV2	TRBJ1-1	CASRYKGTNTEAFF	TGTGCCAGCAGATATAAAGGGACAAACACTGAAGCTTTCTTT
TRBD2	once	TRBV6-5	TRBJ2-1	CASRASGSHEQFF	TGTGCCAGCAGGGCTAGCGGGAGCCATGAGCAGTTCTTC
NA	once	TRBV27	TRBJ2-5	CASSSSQAQYF	TGTGCCAGCAGTTCCAGCCAGGCCCAGTACTTC
TRBD1	NA	TRBV6-6	TRBJ1-5	CASSSQGAWQPQHF	TGTGCCAGCAGTTCCCAGGGGGCATGGCAGCCCCAGCATTTT
NA	NA	TRBV13	TRBJ2-7	CASSRPSSYEQYF	TGTGCCAGCAGCCGCCCCAGCTCCTACGAGCAGTACTTC
NA	NA	TRBV7-2	TRBJ2-5	CASSLAGRLAVRETQYF	TGTGCCAGCAGCTTAGCTGGTCGCTTGGCGGTCCGAGAGACCCAGTACTTC
NA	NA	TRBV27	TRBJ2-1	CASSSRGRNEQFF	TGTGCCAGCAGTTCGCGGGGTCGGAATGAGCAGTTCTTC
NA	NA	TRBV9	TRBJ1-2	CASSAQGYYGYTF	TGTGCCAGCAGCGCACAGGGCTACTATGGCTACACCTTC
TRBD2	NA	TRBV18	TRBJ2-3	CATSPDGRATDTQYF	TGTGCCACCTCACCAGACGGGAGGGCCACAGATACGCAGTATTTT
NA	NA	TRBV18	TRBJ1-2	CASSRTAFYGYTF	TGTGCCAGCTCAAGGACAGCCTTCTATGGCTACACCTTC
NA	NA	TRBV9	TRBJ2-1	CASSLFGGSSYNEQFF	TGTGCCAGTAGCCTCTTCGGAGGGAGCTCCTACAATGAGCAGTTCTTC
NA	NA	TRBV6-5	TRBJ1-2	CASSYYESDLNYGYTF	TGTGCCAGCAGTTACTACGAGAGCGACCTAAACTATGGCTACACCTTC
NA	NA	TRBV7-9	TRBJ1-2	CASSLVGDNYGYTF	TGTGCCAGCAGCTTAGTAGGGGATAACTATGGCTACACCTTC
NA	NA	TRBV28	TRBJ2-7	CASSFLASYEQYF	TGTGCCAGCAGTTTTTTGGCCTCCTACGAGCAGTACTTC
TRBD1	NA	TRBV19	TRBJ1-4	CASSRGTGSVGKLFF	TGTGCCAGTAGTCGTGGGACAGGGAGCGTCGGAAAACTGTTTTTT
NA	NA	TRBV30	TRBJ1-1	CAWSVQRNTEAFF	TGTGCCTGGAGTGTACAGAGGAACACTGAAGCTTTCTTT
NA	NA	TRBV7-2	TRBJ1-5	CASSLAAGANQPQHF	TGTGCCAGCAGCTTAGCTGCAGGGGCAAATCAGCCCCAGCATTTT
NA	NA	TRBV30	TRBJ2-1	CAWSDGGPYNEQFF	TGTGCCTGGAGTGATGGGGGCCCCTACAATGAGCAGTTCTTC
TRBD2	NA	TRBV10-3	TRBJ2-5	CAISESGGGALAGEETQYF	TGTGCCATCAGTGAGTCGGGTGGGGGAGCACTAGCGGGGGAAGAGACCCAGTACTTC
NA	NA	TRBV28	TRBJ2-2	CASMGSSTGELFF	TGTGCCAGCATGGGGAGTTCCACCGGGGAGCTGTTTTTT
NA	once	TRBV4-1	TRBJ1-2	CASSQVPGLGNYGYTF	TGCGCCAGCAGCCAAGTTCCCGGACTCGGTAACTATGGCTACACCTTC
NA	NA	TRBV7-8	TRBJ2-5	CASSLVGVIQETQYF	TGTGCCAGCAGCTTAGTAGGAGTGATTCAAGAGACCCAGTACTTC
NA	NA	TRBV18	TRBJ1-1	CASSQADTLLNTEAFF	TGTGCCAGCTCTCAGGCGGACACCCTCTTGAACACTGAAGCTTTCTTT
TRBD1	once	TRBV5-1	TRBJ1-1	CASSFAGTGSTEAFF	TGCGCCAGCAGTTTTGCCGGGACAGGGAGCACTGAAGCTTTCTTT
TRBD1	NA	TRBV4-1	TRBJ1-4	CASSQVPGQGNEKLFF	TGCGCCAGCAGCCAAGTGCCGGGACAGGGGAATGAAAAACTGTTTTTT
NA	NA	TRBV2	TRBJ1-5	CASSEDRDQPQHF	TGTGCCAGCAGTGAAGACAGGGATCAGCCCCAGCATTTT
NA	NA	TRBV29-1	TRBJ1-1	CSVSTASNTEAFF	TGCAGCGTTTCCACCGCGAGTAACACTGAAGCTTTCTTT
TRBD2	NA	TRBV7-3	TRBJ2-1	CASRQTGTKINEQFF	TGTGCCAGCAGGCAAACCGGGACTAAGATCAATGAGCAGTTCTTC
NA	NA	TRBV27	TRBJ1-4	CASRSSTDGEKLFF	TGTGCCAGCAGATCCTCGACAGACGGGGAAAAACTGTTTTTT
TRBD1	NA	TRBV4-3	TRBJ1-2	CASSQGRQGANYGYTF	TGCGCCAGCAGCCAAGGACGACAGGGGGCTAACTATGGCTACACCTTC
TRBD2	once	TRBV11-1	TRBJ2-3	CASSLPVAGVGYTDTQYF	TGTGCCAGCAGCTTACCGGTTGCGGGAGTCGGCTACACAGATACGCAGTATTTT
TRBD2	few	TRBV4-1	TRBJ2-7	CASSQGVPREGYEQYF	TGCGCCAGCAGCCAAGGGGTTCCCAGGGAGGGATACGAGCAGTACTTC
TRBD1	NA	TRBV27	TRBJ2-5	CASAPRWDRGETQYF	TGTGCCAGCGCCCCCCGGTGGGACAGGGGTGAGACCCAGTACTTC
NA	NA	TRBV6-1	TRBJ2-5	CASSEVFRAETQYF	TGTGCCAGCAGTGAAGTGTTCAGGGCAGAGACCCAGTACTTC
TRBD2	NA	TRBV19	TRBJ2-7	CASSVWTSGRTYEQYF	TGTGCCAGTAGTGTATGGACTAGCGGGAGGACCTACGAGCAGTACTTC
TRBD2	few	TRBV27	TRBJ2-3	CASSLPPPGTSGRRSTDTQYF	TGTGCCAGCAGTTTACCACCCCCCGGGACTAGCGGGAGGCGTAGCACAGATACGCAGTATTTT